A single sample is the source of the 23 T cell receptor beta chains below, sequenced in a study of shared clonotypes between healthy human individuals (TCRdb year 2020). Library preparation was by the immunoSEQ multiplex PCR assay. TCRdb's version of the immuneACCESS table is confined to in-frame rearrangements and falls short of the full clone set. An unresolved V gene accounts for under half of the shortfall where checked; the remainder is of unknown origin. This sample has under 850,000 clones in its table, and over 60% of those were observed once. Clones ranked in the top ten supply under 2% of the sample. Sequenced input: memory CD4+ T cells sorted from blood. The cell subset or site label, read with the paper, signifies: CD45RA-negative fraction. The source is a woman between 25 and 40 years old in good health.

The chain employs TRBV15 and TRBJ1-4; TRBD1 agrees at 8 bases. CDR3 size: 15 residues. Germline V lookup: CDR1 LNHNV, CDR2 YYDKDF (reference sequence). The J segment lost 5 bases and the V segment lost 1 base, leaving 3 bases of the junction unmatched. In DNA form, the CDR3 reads TGTGCCACCAGCAGAGTGGGACAGGCGAATGAAAAACTGTTTTTT. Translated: CATSRVGQANEKLFF.

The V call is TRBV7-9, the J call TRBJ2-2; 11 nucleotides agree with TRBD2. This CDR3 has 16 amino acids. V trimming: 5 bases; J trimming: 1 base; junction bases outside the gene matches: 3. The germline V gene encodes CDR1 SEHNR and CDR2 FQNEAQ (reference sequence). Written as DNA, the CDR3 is TGTGCCAGCAGCCGACTAGCGGGAATGAACACCGGGGAGCTGTTTTTT. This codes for CASSRLAGMNTGELFF.

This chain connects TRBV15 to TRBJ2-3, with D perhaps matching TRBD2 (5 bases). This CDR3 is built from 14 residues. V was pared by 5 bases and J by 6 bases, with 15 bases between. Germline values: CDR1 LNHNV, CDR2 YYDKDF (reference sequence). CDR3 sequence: CATSVPPIADTQYF. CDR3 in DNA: TGTGCCACCAGCGTCCCCCCTATAGCGGATACGCAGTATTTT.

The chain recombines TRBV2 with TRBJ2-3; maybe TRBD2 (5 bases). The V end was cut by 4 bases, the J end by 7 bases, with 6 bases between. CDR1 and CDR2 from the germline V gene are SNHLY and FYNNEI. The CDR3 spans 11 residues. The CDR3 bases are TGTGCCAGCAGTGGGACTTATACGCAGTATTTT. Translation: CASSGTYTQYF.

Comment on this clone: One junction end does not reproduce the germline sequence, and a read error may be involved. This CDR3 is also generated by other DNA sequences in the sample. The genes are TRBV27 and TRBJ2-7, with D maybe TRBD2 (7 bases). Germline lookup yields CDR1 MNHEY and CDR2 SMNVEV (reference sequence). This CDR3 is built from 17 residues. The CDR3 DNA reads TGTGCCAGTAGTTCGAGTTCGTGGGGGGGGCTACGCTACGAGCAGTACTTC. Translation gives CASSSSSWGGLRYEQYF.

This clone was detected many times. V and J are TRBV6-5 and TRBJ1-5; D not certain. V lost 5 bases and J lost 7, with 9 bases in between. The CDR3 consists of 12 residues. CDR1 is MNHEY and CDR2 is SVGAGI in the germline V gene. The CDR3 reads CASSPPGQPQHF. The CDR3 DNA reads TGTGCCAGCAGTCCCCCCGGCCAGCCCCAGCATTTT.

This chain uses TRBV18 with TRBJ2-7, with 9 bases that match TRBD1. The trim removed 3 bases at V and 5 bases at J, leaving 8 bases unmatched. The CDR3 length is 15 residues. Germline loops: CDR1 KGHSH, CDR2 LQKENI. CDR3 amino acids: CASSPNTGTGNEQYF. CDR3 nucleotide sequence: TGTGCCAGCTCACCTAATACCGGGACAGGGAACGAGCAGTACTTC.

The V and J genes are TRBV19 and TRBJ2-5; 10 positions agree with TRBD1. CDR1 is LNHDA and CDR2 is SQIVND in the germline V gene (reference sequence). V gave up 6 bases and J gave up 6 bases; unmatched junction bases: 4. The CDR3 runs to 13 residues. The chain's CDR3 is CASSPGQGQTQYF. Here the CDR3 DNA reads TGTGCCAGTAGCCCGGGACAGGGGCAGACCCAGTACTTC.

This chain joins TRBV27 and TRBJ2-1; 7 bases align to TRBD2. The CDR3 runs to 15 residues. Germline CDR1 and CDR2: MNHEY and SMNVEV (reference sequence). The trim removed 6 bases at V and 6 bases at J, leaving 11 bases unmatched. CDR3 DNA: TGTGCCAGCAGGTTAACTAGCGCCACTACCAATGAGCAGTTCTTC. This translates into CASRLTSATTNEQFF.

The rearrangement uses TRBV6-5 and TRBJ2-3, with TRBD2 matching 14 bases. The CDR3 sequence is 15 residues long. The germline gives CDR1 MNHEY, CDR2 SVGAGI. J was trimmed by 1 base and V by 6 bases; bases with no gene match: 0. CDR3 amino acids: CASRGLAGGTDTQYF. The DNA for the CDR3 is TGTGCCAGCAGGGGACTAGCGGGAGGCACAGATACGCAGTATTTT.

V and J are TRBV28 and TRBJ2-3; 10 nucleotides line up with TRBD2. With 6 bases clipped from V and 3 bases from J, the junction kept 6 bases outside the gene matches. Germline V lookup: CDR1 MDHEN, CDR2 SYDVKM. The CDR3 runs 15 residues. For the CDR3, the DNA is TGTGCCAGCAGCCTAGCGGGAGTAGAGACAGATACGCAGTATTTT. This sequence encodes CASSLAGVETDTQYF.

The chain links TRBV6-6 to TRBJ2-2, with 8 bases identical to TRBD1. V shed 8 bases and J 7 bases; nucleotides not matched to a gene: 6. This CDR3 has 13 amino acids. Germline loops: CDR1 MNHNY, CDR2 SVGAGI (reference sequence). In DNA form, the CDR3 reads TGTGCCAGCCGGACAGGGTATGGCGGGGAGCTGTTTTTT. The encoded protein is CASRTGYGGELFF.

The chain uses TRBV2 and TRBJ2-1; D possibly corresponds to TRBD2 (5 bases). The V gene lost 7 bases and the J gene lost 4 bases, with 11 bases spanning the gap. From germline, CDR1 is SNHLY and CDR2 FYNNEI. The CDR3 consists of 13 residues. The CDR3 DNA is TGTGCCAGCATGGTGGAGCGGTACAATGAGCAGTTCTTC. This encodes CASMVERYNEQFF.

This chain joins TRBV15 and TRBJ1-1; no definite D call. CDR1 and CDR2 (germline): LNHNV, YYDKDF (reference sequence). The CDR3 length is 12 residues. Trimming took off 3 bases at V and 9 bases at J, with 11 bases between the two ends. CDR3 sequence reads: CATSSNSLQAFF. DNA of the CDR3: TGTGCCACCAGCAGTAATTCCCTTCAAGCTTTCTTT.

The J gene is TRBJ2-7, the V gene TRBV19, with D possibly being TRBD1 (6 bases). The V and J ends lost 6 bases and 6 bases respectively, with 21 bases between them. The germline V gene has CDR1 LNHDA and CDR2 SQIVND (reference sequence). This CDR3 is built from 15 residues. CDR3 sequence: CASRLTLGAASEQYF. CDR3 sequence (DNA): TGTGCCAGTAGGCTCACCTTGGGGGCGGCATCCGAGCAGTACTTC.

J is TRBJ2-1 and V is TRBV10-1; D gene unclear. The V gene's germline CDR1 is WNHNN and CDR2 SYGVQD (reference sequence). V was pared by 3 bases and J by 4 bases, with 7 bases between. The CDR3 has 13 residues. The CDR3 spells CASSDTVYNEQFF. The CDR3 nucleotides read TGCGCCAGCAGTGATACGGTTTACAATGAGCAGTTCTTC.

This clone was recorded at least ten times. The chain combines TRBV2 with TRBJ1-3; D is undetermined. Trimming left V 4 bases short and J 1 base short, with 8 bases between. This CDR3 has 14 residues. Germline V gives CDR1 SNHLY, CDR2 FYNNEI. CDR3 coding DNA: TGTGCCAGCAGTGCTGATACTTCTGGAAACACCATATATTTT. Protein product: CASSADTSGNTIYF. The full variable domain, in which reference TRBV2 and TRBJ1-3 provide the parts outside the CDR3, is EPEVTQTPSHQVTQMGQEVILRCVPISNHLYFYWYRQILGQKVEFLVSFYNNEISEKSEIFDDQFSVERPDGSNFTLKIRSTKLEDSAMYFCASSADTSGNTIYFGEGSWLTVV.

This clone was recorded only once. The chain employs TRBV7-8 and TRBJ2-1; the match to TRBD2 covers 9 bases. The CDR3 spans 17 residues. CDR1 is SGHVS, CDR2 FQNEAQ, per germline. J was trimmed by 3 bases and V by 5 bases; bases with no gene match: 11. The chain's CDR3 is CASSPVLGSGSYNEQFF. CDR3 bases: TGTGCCAGCAGCCCCGTTTTGGGTAGCGGGAGCTACAATGAGCAGTTCTTC.

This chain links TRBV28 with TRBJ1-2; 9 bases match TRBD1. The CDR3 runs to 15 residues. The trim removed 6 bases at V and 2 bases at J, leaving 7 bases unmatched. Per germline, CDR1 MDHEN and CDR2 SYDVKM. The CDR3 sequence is CASRAAGTGNYGYTF. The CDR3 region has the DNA TGTGCCAGCAGAGCTGCCGGGACAGGGAACTATGGCTACACCTTC.

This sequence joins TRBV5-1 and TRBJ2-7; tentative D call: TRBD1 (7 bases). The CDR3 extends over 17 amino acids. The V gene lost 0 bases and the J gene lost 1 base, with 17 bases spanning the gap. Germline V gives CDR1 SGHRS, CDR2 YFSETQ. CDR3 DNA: TGCGCCAGCAGCTTGGCCCCCGGACAGGAGGGGTCCTACGAGCAGTACTTC. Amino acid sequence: CASSLAPGQEGSYEQYF. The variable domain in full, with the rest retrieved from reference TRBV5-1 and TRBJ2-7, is KAGVTQTPRYLIKTRGQQVTLSCSPISGHRSVSWYQQTPGQGLQFLFEYFSETQRNKGNFPGRFSGRQFSNSRSEMNVSTLELGDSALYLCASSLAPGQEGSYEQYFGPGTRLTVT.

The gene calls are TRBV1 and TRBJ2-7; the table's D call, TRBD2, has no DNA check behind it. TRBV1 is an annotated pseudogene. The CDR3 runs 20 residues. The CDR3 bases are TGCACCAGCACCCTGTCCTCCGGGACTAGCGGGTACGGGTGGGGCTACGAGCAGTACTTC. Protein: CTSTLSSGTSGYGWGYEQYF.

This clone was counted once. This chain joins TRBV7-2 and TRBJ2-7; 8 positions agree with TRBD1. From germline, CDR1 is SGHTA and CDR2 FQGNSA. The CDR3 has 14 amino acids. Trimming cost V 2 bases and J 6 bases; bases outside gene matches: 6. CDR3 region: CASSLQGAVGEQYF. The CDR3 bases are TGTGCCAGCAGCTTACAGGGGGCAGTAGGCGAGCAGTACTTC.

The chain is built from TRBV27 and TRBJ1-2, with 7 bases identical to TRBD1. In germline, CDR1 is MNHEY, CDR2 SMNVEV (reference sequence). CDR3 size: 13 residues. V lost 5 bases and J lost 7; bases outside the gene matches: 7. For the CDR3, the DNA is TGTGCCAGCAGTCCCTCAGGGGGATCTGGCTACACCTTC. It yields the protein CASSPSGGSGYTF.